This T cell receptor (beta chain) was identified in a study of cytomegalovirus exposure and HLA in healthy donors. Study results and caveats: The study recorded about 150 TCR beta chains that were cytomegalovirus-associated. First-cohort TCR clusters tended to co-occur in the roughly 120 validation repertoires, a later analysis found. With high specificity and sensitivity, the classifier reportedly diagnosed cytomegalovirus status.

Germline-derived CDR1 and CDR2 are SGHRS and YFSETQ. The V gene lost 2 bases and the J gene lost 0 bases, with 2 bases spanning the gap. The CDR3 is 12 residues long. TCRdb's copy holds only in-frame clones and misses some; the assay was immunoSEQ multiplex PCR. The sample lists 220,000 or so clones; over 65% were seen once. This clone was counted once. The antigen remains undetermined. Other DNA variants within this sample encode the same CDR3. The TCR was taken from a woman aged 18-29 years in good health and CMV-seronegative. The chain couples TRBV5-1 to TRBJ2-5; D gene unclear. The material sequenced was PBMCs. CDR3 loop: CASSFYQETQYF. The CDR3 nucleotides are TGCGCCAGCAGCTTTTACCAAGAGACCCAGTACTTC.